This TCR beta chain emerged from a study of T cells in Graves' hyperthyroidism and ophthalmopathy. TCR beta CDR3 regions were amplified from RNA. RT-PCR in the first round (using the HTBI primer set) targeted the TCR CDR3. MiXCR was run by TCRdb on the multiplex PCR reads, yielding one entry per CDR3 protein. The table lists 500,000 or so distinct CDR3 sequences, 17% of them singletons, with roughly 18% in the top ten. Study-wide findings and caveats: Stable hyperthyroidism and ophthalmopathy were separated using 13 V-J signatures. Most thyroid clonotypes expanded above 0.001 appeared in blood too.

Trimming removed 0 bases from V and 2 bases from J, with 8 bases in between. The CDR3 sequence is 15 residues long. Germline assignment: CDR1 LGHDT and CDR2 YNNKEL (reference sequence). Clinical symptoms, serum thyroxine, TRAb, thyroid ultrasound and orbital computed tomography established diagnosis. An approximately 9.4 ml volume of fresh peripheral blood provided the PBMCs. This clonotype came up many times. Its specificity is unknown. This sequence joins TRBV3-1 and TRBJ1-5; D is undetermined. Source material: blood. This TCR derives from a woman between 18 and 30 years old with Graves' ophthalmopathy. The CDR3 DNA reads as TGTGCCAGCAGCCAAGATCGTGGTGGCAATCAGCCCCAGCATTTT. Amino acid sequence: CASSQDRGGNQPQHF.